The next 3 T cell receptor beta chains were all read from a single sample in a study of blood T cell repertoires in COVID-19. Sequenced by immunoSEQ multiplex PCR; TCRdb stores in-frame clones only, minus some. The sample lists 65,000 to 70,000 clones, approximately 75% seen once, with approximately 50% in the top ten. The sequenced sample consisted of peripheral blood. Receptors were obtained from a human donor in a cohort sampled during active COVID-19.

There are a few counts of this clone. V and J are TRBV11-2 and TRBJ2-5, with TRBD1 matching 9 bases. The trim removed 2 bases at V and 4 bases at J, leaving 17 bases unmatched. There are 19 residues in the CDR3. The germline V gene has CDR1 SGHAT and CDR2 FQNNGV. The CDR3 reads CASSLKAGQGRGLGETQYF. DNA of the CDR3: TGTGCCAGCAGCTTAAAGGCGGGACAGGGTAGGGGGCTAGGAGAGACCCAGTACTTC.

This clone was counted only a few times. J is TRBJ1-5 and V is TRBV7-9; 9 bases line up with TRBD1. The CDR3 totals 15 residues. V shed 5 bases and J 3 bases; nucleotides not matched to a gene: 5. Germline-derived CDR1 and CDR2 are SEHNR and FQNEAQ (reference sequence). In nucleotides, the CDR3 is TGTGCCAGCAGCGCGACAGGGGGTTCCAATCAGCCCCAGCATTTT. Translating gives CASSATGGSNQPQHF.

The table lists this clone with a count of one. The rearrangement links TRBV23-1 to TRBJ1-4, with 10 bases identical to TRBD1. TRBV23-1 is an ORF, with its function uncertain. The CDR3 covers 19 residues. Trimming removed 4 bases from V and 7 bases from J; junction bases left unmatched: 18. DNA for the CDR3: TGCGCCAGCAGTCGAATGGGGACAGGGGATAAGTCATGGGGTGAAAAACTGTTTTTT. Its translation is CASSRMGTGDKSWGEKLFF.